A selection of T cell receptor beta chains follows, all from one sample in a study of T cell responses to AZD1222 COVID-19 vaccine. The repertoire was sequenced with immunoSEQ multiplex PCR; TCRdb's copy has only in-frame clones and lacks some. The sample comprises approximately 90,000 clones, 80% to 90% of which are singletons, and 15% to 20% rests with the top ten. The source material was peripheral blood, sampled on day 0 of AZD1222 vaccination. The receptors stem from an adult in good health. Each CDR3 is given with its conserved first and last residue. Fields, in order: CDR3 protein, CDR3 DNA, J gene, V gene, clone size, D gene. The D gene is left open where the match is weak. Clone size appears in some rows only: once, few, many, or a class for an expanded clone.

CDR3aa: CAISAQQGAGELFF; CDR3nt: TGTGCCATCAGTGCTCAACAGGGGGCCGGGGAGCTGTTTTTT; j_gene: TRBJ2-2; v_gene: TRBV10-3; abundance: -; d_gene: TRBD1
CDR3aa: CASSLGSAWQPQHF; CDR3nt: TGTGCCAGCAGTCTTGGTTCAGCATGGCAGCCCCAGCATTTT; j_gene: TRBJ1-5; v_gene: TRBV6-5; abundance: -; d_gene: -
CDR3aa: CASSPTPRTGGTEAFF; CDR3nt: TGTGCCAGCAGCCCAACCCCAAGGACAGGGGGCACTGAAGCTTTCTTT; j_gene: TRBJ1-1; v_gene: TRBV7-3; abundance: once; d_gene: TRBD1
CDR3aa: CASSPRGYIRGDTEAFF; CDR3nt: TGTGCCAGCAGCCCAAGAGGGTATATTAGAGGGGACACTGAAGCTTTCTTT; j_gene: TRBJ1-1; v_gene: TRBV14; abundance: -; d_gene: -
CDR3aa: CASRVRGRNSPLHF; CDR3nt: TGTGCCAGCAGGGTCAGGGGGCGAAATTCACCCCTCCACTTT; j_gene: TRBJ1-6; v_gene: TRBV6-5; abundance: -; d_gene: TRBD1
CDR3aa: CASSQGRDRGNEKLFF; CDR3nt: TGCGCCAGCAGCCAAGGACGCGACAGGGGAAATGAAAAACTGTTTTTT; j_gene: TRBJ1-4; v_gene: TRBV4-1; abundance: -; d_gene: TRBD1
CDR3aa: CASSGIFGRENEKLFF; CDR3nt: TGTGCCAGCAGTGGGATTTTTGGACGAGAAAATGAAAAACTGTTTTTT; j_gene: TRBJ1-4; v_gene: TRBV2; abundance: -; d_gene: -
CDR3aa: CASSEEAGGLQTQYF; CDR3nt: TGTGCCAGCAGTGAAGAGGCGGGAGGGCTGCAGACCCAGTACTTC; j_gene: TRBJ2-5; v_gene: TRBV6-1; abundance: -; d_gene: TRBD2
CDR3aa: CASSRRQGTYEQYF; CDR3nt: TGTGCCAGCAGCCGAAGACAGGGCACCTACGAGCAGTACTTC; j_gene: TRBJ2-7; v_gene: TRBV13; abundance: few; d_gene: TRBD1
CDR3aa: CAWSVGAGGNTIYF; CDR3nt: TGTGCCTGGAGTGTAGGGGCCGGCGGAAACACCATATATTTT; j_gene: TRBJ1-3; v_gene: TRBV30; abundance: few; d_gene: -
CDR3aa: CASSLALGQKFLGNTIYF; CDR3nt: TGTGCCAGCAGCTTAGCGTTAGGCCAGAAGTTCCTTGGAAACACCATATATTTT; j_gene: TRBJ1-3; v_gene: TRBV7-9; abundance: few; d_gene: -
CDR3aa: CASRLKTGVGGYTF; CDR3nt: TGTGCCAGCAGGCTTAAAACAGGGGTCGGCGGCTACACCTTC; j_gene: TRBJ1-2; v_gene: TRBV11-3; abundance: -; d_gene: TRBD1
CDR3aa: CASSLSPPPETQYF; CDR3nt: TGTGCCAGCAGTTTATCCCCCCCACCGGAGACCCAGTACTTC; j_gene: TRBJ2-5; v_gene: TRBV27; abundance: -; d_gene: -
CDR3aa: CASSIRYGYTF; CDR3nt: TGTGCCAGTAGTATTCGGTATGGCTACACCTTC; j_gene: TRBJ1-2; v_gene: TRBV6-2/TRBV6-3; abundance: -; d_gene: -
CDR3aa: CASSPPAGSSYNEQFF; CDR3nt: TGTGCCAGCAGCCCCCCCGCGGGGAGCTCCTACAATGAGCAGTTCTTC; j_gene: TRBJ2-1; v_gene: TRBV7-9; abundance: -; d_gene: -
CDR3aa: CASSQDSAAVSSYNEQFF; CDR3nt: TGTGCCAGCAGCCAAGATAGTGCTGCGGTGAGCTCCTACAATGAGCAGTTCTTC; j_gene: TRBJ2-1; v_gene: TRBV3-1/TRBV3-2; abundance: -; d_gene: -
CDR3aa: CSVVGLREQYF; CDR3nt: TGCAGCGTTGTCGGTCTAAGGGAGCAGTACTTC; j_gene: TRBJ2-7; v_gene: TRBV29-1; abundance: -; d_gene: -
CDR3aa: CASSPLTGVDGNEQFF; CDR3nt: TGTGCCAGCAGCCCCTTAACGGGAGTGGATGGGAATGAGCAGTTCTTC; j_gene: TRBJ2-1; v_gene: TRBV4-2; abundance: -; d_gene: -
CDR3aa: CASGLPGNTIYF; CDR3nt: TGTGCCAGTGGACTACCGGGAAACACCATATATTTT; j_gene: TRBJ1-3; v_gene: TRBV19; abundance: -; d_gene: -
CDR3aa: CASSILQNYQPQHF; CDR3nt: TGTGCCAGTAGTATCTTGCAGAACTATCAGCCCCAGCATTTT; j_gene: TRBJ1-5; v_gene: TRBV19; abundance: few; d_gene: -
CDR3aa: CASSQTGGRTGELFF; CDR3nt: TGTGCCAGCAGTCAGACAGGGGGCCGGACCGGGGAGCTGTTTTTT; j_gene: TRBJ2-2; v_gene: TRBV6-2/TRBV6-3; abundance: -; d_gene: TRBD1
CDR3aa: CASSLNHEQFF; CDR3nt: TGTGCCAGCAGTTTAAACCATGAGCAGTTCTTC; j_gene: TRBJ2-1; v_gene: TRBV12-3/TRBV12-4; abundance: -; d_gene: -
CDR3aa: CASSQGGLANYEQYF; CDR3nt: TGTGCCAGCAGCCAGGGGGGACTAGCGAACTACGAGCAGTACTTC; j_gene: TRBJ2-7; v_gene: TRBV5-6; abundance: -; d_gene: TRBD2